What follows are 30 T cell receptor beta chains derived from one specimen sequenced in a study of beta chain features in type 1 diabetes. The study's findings and limits: Type 1 diabetes patients showed a moderate but significant shortening of TCRB CDR3s in all four CD4+ subsets.

Antigens of these TCRs are unknown. As every portion of the isolated RNA was reverse transcribed, the sequencing read expressed TCRB transcripts. TCRdb's table, derived via immunoSEQ multiplex PCR, lists solely in-frame clones and lacks some. The table includes over 650,000 clones, more than 13% detected once. Sequenced sample: naive CD4+ T cells from blood. These receptors were collected from a man aged 18 to 30 with type 1 diabetes.

This clone was counted only a few times. The genes are TRBV30 and TRBJ1-5; D uncertain. Germline lookup yields CDR1 GTSNPN and CDR2 SVGIG (reference sequence). CDR3 length equals 13 residues. The V and J ends lost 3 bases and 0 bases respectively, with 6 bases between them. The CDR3 is CAWRGPSNQPQHF. The DNA of the CDR3 is TGTGCCTGGAGGGGCCCTAGCAATCAGCCCCAGCATTTT.

The V gene is TRBV30, the J gene TRBJ2-1; maybe TRBD1 (6 bases). Deletions cut 4 bases from V and 5 bases from J, with 15 bases between. CDR1 and CDR2 (germline): GTSNPN, SVGIG (reference sequence). This CDR3 is 14 amino acids long. As DNA, the CDR3 is TGTGCCTGGACCCGGACAGTTAACAACAATGAGCAGTTCTTC. Amino acids: CAWTRTVNNNEQFF.

The chain is built from TRBV29-1 and TRBJ2-6; no definite D call. Trimming cost V 4 bases and J 0 bases, with 4 bases left between them. The CDR3 is 13 residues long. Germline V gives CDR1 SQVTM, CDR2 ANQGSEA. CDR3 protein: CSVGDSGANVLTF. In DNA form, the CDR3 reads TGCAGCGTTGGCGACTCTGGGGCCAACGTCCTGACTTTC.

There are a few counts of this clone. This chain connects TRBV30 to TRBJ1-5, with D possibly matching TRBD1 (6 bases). The germline gives CDR1 GTSNPN, CDR2 SVGIG (reference sequence). Trimming took off 6 bases at V and 3 bases at J, with 12 bases between the two ends. CDR3 length: 13 residues. CDR3 in amino acids: CACEGGTNQPQHF. In DNA, the CDR3 is TGTGCCTGTGAGGGGGGGACCAATCAGCCCCAGCATTTT.

V gene TRBV7-2 combines with J gene TRBJ1-2; no clear D. Germline-derived CDR1 and CDR2 are SGHTA and FQGNSA. This CDR3 spans 14 amino acids. V shed 2 bases and J shed 4 bases, with 11 bases lying between them. The CDR3 DNA reads as TGTGCCAGCAGCTTACTTGGACTTGGCTATGGCTACACCTTC. It yields the protein CASSLLGLGYGYTF.

The gene calls are TRBV2 and TRBJ1-2, with unresolved D. There are 14 residues in the CDR3. From germline, CDR1 is SNHLY and CDR2 FYNNEI. Trimming took off 4 bases at V and 0 bases at J, with 9 bases between the two ends. In DNA, the CDR3 is TGTGCCAGCAGTGGAGGTGTAGCTAACTATGGCTACACCTTC. Translation gives CASSGGVANYGYTF.

The chain recombines TRBV7-3 with TRBJ1-1; no clear D. CDR1 and CDR2 (germline): SGHTA, FQGTGA. The CDR3 runs to 15 residues. V was cut by 5 bases and J by 1 base, with 14 bases left in between. The CDR3 coding sequence is TGTGCCAGCAGCCCAATCAGCGGTGGGAACACTGAAGCTTTCTTT. Its protein is CASSPISGGNTEAFF.

Only a few counts were recorded for this clone. The rearrangement links TRBV4-3 to TRBJ2-3; weak D call: TRBD2 (7 bases). V dropped 4 bases and J dropped 0 bases, with 14 bases sitting between them. Germline values: CDR1 LGHNA, CDR2 YSLEER. This CDR3 is built from 16 residues. The CDR3 is CASSLGEGGSTDTQYF. The CDR3 DNA is TGCGCCAGCAGCCTCGGGGAGGGGGGCAGCACAGATACGCAGTATTTT.

The rearrangement links TRBV29-1 to TRBJ1-2; 9 bases are a match to TRBD1. Germline assignment: CDR1 SQVTM and CDR2 ANQGSEA. The V and J ends lost 1 base and 3 bases, in that order; junction bases with no gene match: 9. The CDR3 consists of 16 residues. Here the CDR3 DNA reads TGCAGCGTTGAAGGGGGACAGGGAATTAACGACTATGGCTACACCTTC. Amino acid sequence: CSVEGGQGINDYGYTF.

Note on this clone: Other DNA sequences in the sample encode the same CDR3. The chain couples TRBV5-1 to TRBJ1-5, with 7 nucleotides matching TRBD1. The V gene end was trimmed by 4 bases and the J gene end by 3 bases; junction bases not matched to a gene: 4. The CDR3 has 14 residues. CDR1 and CDR2 from the germline V gene are SGHRS and YFSETQ. This CDR3 is CASSLGQPNQPQHF. As DNA, the CDR3 is TGCGCCAGCAGCCTGGGACAGCCCAATCAGCCCCAGCATTTT.

Notes on this clone: Distinct nucleotide sequences in the sample also encode this CDR3. The rearrangement joins TRBV6-5 to TRBJ2-7; the D gene is possibly TRBD1 (6 bases). This CDR3 comprises 15 residues. Trimming removed 0 bases at V and 3 bases at J, with 12 bases between. Germline V lookup: CDR1 MNHEY, CDR2 SVGAGI. The CDR3 here is CASSYSTGGGYEQYF. The CDR3 region has the DNA TGTGCCAGCAGTTACTCGACAGGCGGAGGCTACGAGCAGTACTTC.

The CDR3 coding sequence is TGTGCCAGCAGCCCACAGGGGGGAGAGAATCAGCCCCAGCATTTT. Protein sequence: CASSPQGGENQPQHF. This chain joins TRBV7-2 and TRBJ1-5, with 8 bases lining up with TRBD1. CDR1 is SGHTA, CDR2 FQGNSA, per germline. The J segment lost 4 bases and the V segment lost 5 bases, leaving 7 bases of the junction unmatched. This CDR3 is 15 amino acids long.

This clone was observed a few times. The J gene is TRBJ2-2, the V gene TRBV7-2, with 7 bases matching TRBD1. The J segment lost 4 bases and the V segment lost 3 bases, leaving 5 bases of the junction unmatched. Germline lookup yields CDR1 SGHTA and CDR2 FQGNSA. There are 15 residues in the CDR3. The CDR3 here is CASSFRQGGTGELFF. The DNA of the CDR3 is TGTGCCAGCAGCTTCCGACAGGGTGGCACCGGGGAGCTGTTTTTT.

V and J are TRBV5-1 and TRBJ2-5; TRBD1 agrees at 8 bases. Germline-derived CDR1 and CDR2 are SGHRS and YFSETQ. CDR3 length: 16 residues. Germline trimming cut 3 bases from V and 5 bases from J; bases unmatched to any gene: 12. The CDR3 spells CASSSGQGVFTETQYF. The CDR3 DNA follows: TGCGCCAGCAGCTCCGGACAGGGCGTTTTTACGGAGACCCAGTACTTC.

This clone has only a few counts. This chain joins TRBV7-3 and TRBJ2-5, with TRBD2 identical over 7 bases. This CDR3 is built from 14 residues. With V trimmed by 5 bases and J by 1 base, 4 bases remained unmatched. Germline lookup yields CDR1 SGHTA and CDR2 FQGTGA. CDR3 sequence (DNA): TGTGCCAGCAGCCCAGCGGGGCTCCAAGAGACCCAGTACTTC. It encodes CASSPAGLQETQYF.

This clone was seen a few times. J is TRBJ2-2 and V is TRBV4-2; 10 bases are shared with TRBD2. Germline CDR1 is LGHNA and CDR2 is YNFKEQ. The trim removed 1 base at V and 5 bases at J, leaving 13 bases unmatched. The length of the CDR3 is 19 residues. The CDR3 protein is CASSQGSRLAGDRTGELFF. CDR3 sequence (DNA): TGTGCCAGCAGCCAAGGGAGCAGGCTAGCGGGAGATCGGACCGGGGAGCTGTTTTTT.

DNA of the CDR3: TGTGCCAGCAGCCCGTCGGGGGGGCGCAGCACCGGGGAGCTGTTTTTT. As protein: CASSPSGGRSTGELFF. This chain links TRBV14 with TRBJ2-2, with 8 bases matching TRBD2. Trimming cost V 4 bases and J 4 bases; bases outside gene matches: 8. CDR3 size: 16 residues. Germline assignment: CDR1 SGHDN and CDR2 FVKESK. Full variable domain (outside the CDR3, taken from reference TRBV14 and TRBJ2-2): EAGVTQFPSHSVIEKGQTVTLRCDPISGHDNLYWYRRVMGKEIKFLLHFVKESKQDESGMPNNRFLAERTGGTYSTLKVQPAELEDSGVYFCASSPSGGRSTGELFFGEGSRLTVL.

The table lists this clone with a few counts. This chain joins TRBV25-1 and TRBJ2-5; the D is unclear. V lost 1 base and J 0 bases, leaving 6 bases between the germline ends. CDR1 is MGHDK and CDR2 is SYGVNS in the germline V gene. The CDR3 spans 14 residues. In DNA, the CDR3 is TGTGCCAGCAGTGAATGGAAGAACCAAGAGACCCAGTACTTC. Translated: CASSEWKNQETQYF.

In this sample, this clone turned up a few times. CDR3 residues: CAIGETQETQYF. CDR3 in DNA: TGTGCCATCGGCGAAACCCAAGAGACCCAGTACTTC. V usage is TRBV10-3 and J usage is TRBJ2-5; D is unclear. CDR3 length equals 12 residues. V was clipped by 8 bases and J by 1 base, with 8 bases between them. CDR1 and CDR2 (germline): ENHRY, SYGVKD.

This clone was recorded a few times. The same CDR3 also results from other DNA sequences found in this sample. CDR3 nucleotide sequence: TGCAGCGTTGGAGCCGATACGCAGTATTTT. This gives the protein CSVGADTQYF. The V gene is TRBV29-1, the J gene TRBJ2-3, with D uncertain. CDR3 size: 10 residues. Germline V gene lookup returns CDR1 SQVTM and CDR2 ANQGSEA. Trimming cost V 4 bases and J 6 bases, with 5 bases left between them.

This chain uses TRBV9 with TRBJ2-2, with D possibly matching TRBD2 (5 bases). Trimming took 0 bases from V and 8 from J, leaving 8 bases between them. Per the germline V gene, CDR1 is SGDLS and CDR2 is YYNGEE. CDR3 length equals 13 residues. The CDR3 DNA reads as TGTGCCAGCAGCGTAGATCCGGGAGGGGAGCTGTTTTTT. As protein: CASSVDPGGELFF.

This clone was counted only a few times. At the DNA level, this CDR3 is encoded by other sequences in the same sample as well. The chain joins TRBV5-1 to TRBJ2-7, with D uncertain. The V gene lost 0 bases and the J gene lost 4 bases, with 2 bases spanning the gap. CDR1 and CDR2 (germline): SGHRS, YFSETQ. The CDR3 contains 11 residues. CDR3 nucleotide sequence: TGCGCCAGCAGCTTGGCGTACGAGCAGTACTTC. It specifies CASSLAYEQYF.

V is TRBV5-4 and J is TRBJ1-6, with 9 bases lining up with TRBD1. This CDR3 is 14 amino acids long. V lost 4 bases and J lost 7; bases outside the gene matches: 3. Looked up from germline, CDR1 is SGHNT and CDR2 is YYREEE (reference sequence). This CDR3 is CASSVDRGNSPLHF. CDR3 in DNA: TGTGCCAGCAGCGTTGACAGGGGGAATTCACCCCTCCACTTT.

This clone appeared a few times. This chain uses TRBV30 with TRBJ2-6; TRBD1 aligns across 10 bases. Germline V gene sequence: CDR1 GTSNPN, CDR2 SVGIG (reference sequence). The CDR3 has 17 residues. Trimming removed 3 bases from V and 1 base from J; junction bases left unmatched: 6. This chain's CDR3 is CAWSGDRGSSGANVLTF. The CDR3 nucleotides read TGTGCCTGGAGCGGGGACAGGGGATCTTCTGGGGCCAACGTCCTGACTTTC.

This clone was seen only a few times. The gene calls are TRBV28 and TRBJ2-7; D possibly uses TRBD1 or TRBD2 (5 bases each). The CDR3 runs to 14 residues. The ends were cut back, 4 bases at V and 4 bases at J, with 14 bases in the middle. In germline, CDR1 is MDHEN, CDR2 SYDVKM. The CDR3, as DNA: TGTGCCAGCAGTTCATCCCGGGACGCATACGAGCAGTACTTC. The encoded protein is CASSSSRDAYEQYF.

This clone was picked up a small number of times. The chain couples TRBV29-1 to TRBJ2-1; 12 positions agree with TRBD2. The CDR3 extends over 14 amino acids. CDR1 is SQVTM, CDR2 ANQGSEA, per germline. The junction had 7 bases not matched to a gene; V was cut back by 5 bases and J by 8 bases. In nucleotides, the CDR3 is TGCAGCGTTTGGACTAGCGGGATGGGGGATGAGCAGTTCTTC. Protein sequence: CSVWTSGMGDEQFF.

This clone has a handful of counts. The CDR3 DNA reads as TGTGCCAGCAGCCTCAGACAGGGGGCTCAGCCGTTCTTC. Translated, it gives CASSLRQGAQPFF. The chain employs TRBV11-3 and TRBJ2-1; TRBD1 matches at 10 bases. The CDR3 totals 13 residues. The germline gives CDR1 SGHNT, CDR2 YENEEA. Trimming removed 5 bases from V and 15 bases from J; junction bases left unmatched: 10.

The V call is TRBV5-6, the J call TRBJ2-5; the D is unclear. The CDR3 is made up of 13 amino acids. The germline V gene encodes CDR1 SGHDT and CDR2 YYEEEE. The V end was cut by 4 bases, the J end by 5 bases, with 12 bases between. The chain's CDR3 is CASSALVGETQYF. The CDR3 DNA sequence: TGTGCCAGCAGCGCCCTTGTAGGGGAGACCCAGTACTTC.

This chain joins TRBV30 and TRBJ1-2; D uncertain. Trimming left V 0 bases short and J 4 bases short, with 18 bases between. This CDR3 contains 16 residues. Per the germline V gene, CDR1 is GTSNPN and CDR2 is SVGIG (reference sequence). The CDR3 sequence: CAWSVEGGPLLYGYTF. The CDR3 bases are TGTGCCTGGAGTGTAGAGGGAGGTCCGCTTCTCTATGGCTACACCTTC.

This clone has a handful of counts. The J gene is TRBJ1-2, the V gene TRBV5-4, with 7 bases identical to TRBD1. The V and J ends lost 4 bases and 6 bases, in that order; junction bases with no gene match: 9. CDR1 SGHNT and CDR2 YYREEE come from the germline V gene (reference sequence). The CDR3 spans 14 residues. The CDR3 reads CASSDADRAHGYTF. As DNA, the CDR3 is TGTGCCAGCAGCGACGCAGACAGGGCCCATGGCTACACCTTC.